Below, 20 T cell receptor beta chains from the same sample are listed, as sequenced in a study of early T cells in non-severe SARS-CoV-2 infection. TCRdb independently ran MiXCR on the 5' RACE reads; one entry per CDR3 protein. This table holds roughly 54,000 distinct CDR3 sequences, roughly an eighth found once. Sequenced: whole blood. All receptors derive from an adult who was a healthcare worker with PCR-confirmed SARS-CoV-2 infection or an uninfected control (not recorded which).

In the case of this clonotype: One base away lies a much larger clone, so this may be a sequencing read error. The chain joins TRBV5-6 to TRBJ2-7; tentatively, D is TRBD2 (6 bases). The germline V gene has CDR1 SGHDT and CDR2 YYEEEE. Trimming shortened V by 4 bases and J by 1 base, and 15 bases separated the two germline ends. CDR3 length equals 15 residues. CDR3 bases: TGTGCCAGCAGCCCTGCCTGGGAGGTATCCTACGAGCAGTACTTC. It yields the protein CASSPAWEVSYEQYF.

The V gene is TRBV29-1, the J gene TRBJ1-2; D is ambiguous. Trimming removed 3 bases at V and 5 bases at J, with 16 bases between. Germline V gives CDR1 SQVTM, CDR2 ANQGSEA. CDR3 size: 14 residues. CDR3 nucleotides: TGCAGCGTTGATCCGGGAGCCGGGCTGTATGGCTACACCTTC. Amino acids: CSVDPGAGLYGYTF.

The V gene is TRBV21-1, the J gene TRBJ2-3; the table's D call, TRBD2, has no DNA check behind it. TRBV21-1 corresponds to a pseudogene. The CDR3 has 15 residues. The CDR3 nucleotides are TGTGCCAGCAGCCCCCTAGCGGGCAGCACAGATACGCAGTATTTT. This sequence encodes CASSPLAGSTDTQYF.

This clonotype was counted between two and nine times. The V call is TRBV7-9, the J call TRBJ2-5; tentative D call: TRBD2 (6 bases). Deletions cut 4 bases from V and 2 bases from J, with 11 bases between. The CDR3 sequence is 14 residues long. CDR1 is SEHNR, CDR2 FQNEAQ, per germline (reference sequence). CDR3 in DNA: TGTGCCAGCAGCTACGGGACTTCGCAAGAGACCCAGTACTTC. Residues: CASSYGTSQETQYF.

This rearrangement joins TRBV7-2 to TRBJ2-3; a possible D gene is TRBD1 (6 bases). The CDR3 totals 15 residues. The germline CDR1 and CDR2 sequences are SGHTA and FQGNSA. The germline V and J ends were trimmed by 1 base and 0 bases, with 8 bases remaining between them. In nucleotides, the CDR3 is TGTGCCAGCAGCTTAGGAGGACAGAGCACAGATACGCAGTATTTT. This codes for CASSLGGQSTDTQYF.

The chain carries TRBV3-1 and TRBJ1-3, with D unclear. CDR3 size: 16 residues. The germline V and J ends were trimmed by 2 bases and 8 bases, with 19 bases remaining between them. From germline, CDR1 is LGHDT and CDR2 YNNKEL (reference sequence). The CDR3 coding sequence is TGTGCCAGCAGCCAATCCCCCGTTAGGAGGAGGGACACCATATATTTT. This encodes CASSQSPVRRRDTIYF. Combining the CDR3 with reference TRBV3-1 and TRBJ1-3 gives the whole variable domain DTAVSQTPKYLVTQMGNDKSIKCEQNLGHDTMYWYKQDSKKFLKIMFSYNNKELIINETVPNRFSPKSPDKAHLNLHINSLELGDSAVYFCASSQSPVRRRDTIYFGEGSWLTVV.

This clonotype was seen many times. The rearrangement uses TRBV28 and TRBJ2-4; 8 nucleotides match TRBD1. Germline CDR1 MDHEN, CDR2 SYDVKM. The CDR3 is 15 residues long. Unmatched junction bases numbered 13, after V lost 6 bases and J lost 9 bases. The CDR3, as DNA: TGTGCCAGCAGATCCGGTGCAGGGGGCAGAGGCATTCAGTACTTC. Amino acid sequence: CASRSGAGGRGIQYF. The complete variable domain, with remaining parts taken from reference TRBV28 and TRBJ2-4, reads DVKVTQSSRYLVKRTGEKVFLECVQDMDHENMFWYRQDPGLGLRLIYFSYDVKMKEKGDIPEGYSVSREKKERFSLILESASTNQTSMYLCASRSGAGGRGIQYFGAGTRLSVL.

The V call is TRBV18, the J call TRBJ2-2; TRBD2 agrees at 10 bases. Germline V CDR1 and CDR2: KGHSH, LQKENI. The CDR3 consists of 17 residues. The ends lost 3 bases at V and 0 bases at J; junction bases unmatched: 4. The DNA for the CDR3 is TGTGCCAGCTCACCCCCTAGCGGGAGCTCGAACACCGGGGAGCTGTTTTTT. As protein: CASSPPSGSSNTGELFF. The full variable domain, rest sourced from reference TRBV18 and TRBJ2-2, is NAGVMQNPRHLVRRRGQEARLRCSPMKGHSHVYWYRQLPEEGLKFMVYLQKENIIDESGMPKERFSAEFPKEGPSILRIQQVVRGDSAAYFCASSPPSGSSNTGELFFGEGSRLTVL.

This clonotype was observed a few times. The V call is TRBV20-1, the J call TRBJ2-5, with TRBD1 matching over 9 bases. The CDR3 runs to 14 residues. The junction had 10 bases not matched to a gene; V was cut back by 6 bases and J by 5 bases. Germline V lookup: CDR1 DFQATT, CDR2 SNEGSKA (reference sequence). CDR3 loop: CSAETGGRQETQYF. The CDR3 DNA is TGCAGTGCGGAGACAGGGGGTAGGCAGGAGACCCAGTACTTC.

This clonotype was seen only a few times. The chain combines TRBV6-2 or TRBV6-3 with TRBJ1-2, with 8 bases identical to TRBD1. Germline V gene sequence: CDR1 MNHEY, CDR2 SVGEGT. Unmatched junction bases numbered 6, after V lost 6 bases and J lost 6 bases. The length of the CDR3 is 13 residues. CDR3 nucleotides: TGTGCCAGCAGCTGGACAGGGATCAATGGCTACACCTTC. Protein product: CASSWTGINGYTF.

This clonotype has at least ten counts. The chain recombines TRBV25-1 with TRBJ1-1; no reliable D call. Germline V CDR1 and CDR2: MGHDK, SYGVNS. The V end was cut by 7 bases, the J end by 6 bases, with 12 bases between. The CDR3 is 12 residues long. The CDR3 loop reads CASMPGPSEAFF. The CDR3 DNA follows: TGTGCCAGCATGCCCGGTCCGTCTGAAGCTTTCTTT.

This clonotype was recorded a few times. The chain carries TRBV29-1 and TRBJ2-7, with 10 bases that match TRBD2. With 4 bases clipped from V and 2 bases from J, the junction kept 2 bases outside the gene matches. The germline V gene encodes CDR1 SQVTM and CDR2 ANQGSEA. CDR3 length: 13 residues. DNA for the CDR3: TGCAGCGTTGGGACTAGCGGAACCTACGAGCAGTACTTC. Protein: CSVGTSGTYEQYF.

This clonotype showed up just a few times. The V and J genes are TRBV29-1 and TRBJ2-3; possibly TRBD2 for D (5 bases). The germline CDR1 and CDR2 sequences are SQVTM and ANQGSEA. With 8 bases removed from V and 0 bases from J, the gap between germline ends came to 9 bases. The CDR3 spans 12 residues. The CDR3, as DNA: TGCAGCAGAGGGCTTAGCACAGATACGCAGTATTTT. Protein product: CSRGLSTDTQYF.

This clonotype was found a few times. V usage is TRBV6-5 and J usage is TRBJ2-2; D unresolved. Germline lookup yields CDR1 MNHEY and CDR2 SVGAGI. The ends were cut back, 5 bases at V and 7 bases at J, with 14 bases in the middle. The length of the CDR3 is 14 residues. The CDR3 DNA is TGTGCCAGCAGTCTGCGCGAGAGAGGCGGGGAGCTGTTTTTT. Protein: CASSLRERGGELFF.

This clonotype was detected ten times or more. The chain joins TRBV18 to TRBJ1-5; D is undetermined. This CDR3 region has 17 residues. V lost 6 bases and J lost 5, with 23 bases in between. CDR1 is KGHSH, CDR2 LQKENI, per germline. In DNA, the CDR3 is TGTGCCAGCTCCCCCCGATTTTTGGGGAAAGAGGATCAGCCCCAGCATTTT. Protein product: CASSPRFLGKEDQPQHF.

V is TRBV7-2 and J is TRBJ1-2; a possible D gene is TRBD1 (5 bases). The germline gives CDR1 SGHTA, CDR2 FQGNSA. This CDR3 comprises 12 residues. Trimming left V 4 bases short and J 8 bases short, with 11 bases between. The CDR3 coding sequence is TGTGCCAGCAGCTCAAGGACAAGCGGCTACACCTTC. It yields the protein CASSSRTSGYTF.

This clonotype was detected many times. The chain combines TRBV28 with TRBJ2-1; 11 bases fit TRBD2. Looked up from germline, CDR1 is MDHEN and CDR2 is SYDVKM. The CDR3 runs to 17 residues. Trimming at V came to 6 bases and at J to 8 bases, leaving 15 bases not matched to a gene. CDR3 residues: CASSPLAIAGGGDEQFF. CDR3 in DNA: TGTGCCAGCAGCCCGTTGGCGATAGCGGGAGGGGGCGATGAGCAGTTCTTC.

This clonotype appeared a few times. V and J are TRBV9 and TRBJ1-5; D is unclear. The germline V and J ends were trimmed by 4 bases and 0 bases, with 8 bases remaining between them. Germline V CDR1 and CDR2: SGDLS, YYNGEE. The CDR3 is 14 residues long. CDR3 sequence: CASSPWDSNQPQHF. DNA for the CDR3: TGTGCCAGCAGCCCATGGGATAGCAATCAGCCCCAGCATTTT.

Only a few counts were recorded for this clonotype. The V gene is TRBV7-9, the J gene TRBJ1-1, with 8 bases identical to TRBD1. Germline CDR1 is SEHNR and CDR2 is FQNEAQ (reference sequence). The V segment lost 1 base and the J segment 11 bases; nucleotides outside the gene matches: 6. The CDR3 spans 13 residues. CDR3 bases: TGTGCCAGCAGCTTAGGACAGGGGTTAGGGGCTTTCTTT. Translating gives CASSLGQGLGAFF.

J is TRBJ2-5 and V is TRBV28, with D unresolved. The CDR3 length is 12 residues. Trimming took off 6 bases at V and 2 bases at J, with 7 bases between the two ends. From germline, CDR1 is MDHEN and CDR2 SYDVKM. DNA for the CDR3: TGTGCCAGCAGCTCAGTTCAAGAGACCCAGTACTTC. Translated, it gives CASSSVQETQYF.